What follows is one T cell receptor beta chain and its context. Antigen unknown. A second PCR, run for about 6 to 11 cycles, used a sample-barcoded 5' primer plus a J-beta primer mix. TCRdb recomputed calls from the 5' RACE reads with MiXCR, one row per CDR3 protein. Among about a million distinct CDR3 sequences listed, roughly two fifths were seen once. These data belong to a study of blood T cells in healthy people across ages. Findings and caveats of the study: Investigators treated diversity estimates from one million T cells as underestimates.

At least 5.5 micrograms of total RNA were extracted per sample. The CDR3 loop spans 16 amino acids. In germline, CDR1 is SQVTM, CDR2 ANQGSEA. Trimming removed 2 bases from V and 5 bases from J, with 21 bases in between. The receptor was isolated from a young man in good health. The chain recombines TRBV29-1 with TRBJ2-5; D is tentatively TRBD1 or TRBD2 (6 bases each). Sequencing was carried out using blood. This chain's CDR3 is CSVELRDGTGRETQYF. CDR3 coding DNA: TGCAGCGTTGAACTAAGGGATGGAACAGGGAGGGAGACCCAGTACTTC.